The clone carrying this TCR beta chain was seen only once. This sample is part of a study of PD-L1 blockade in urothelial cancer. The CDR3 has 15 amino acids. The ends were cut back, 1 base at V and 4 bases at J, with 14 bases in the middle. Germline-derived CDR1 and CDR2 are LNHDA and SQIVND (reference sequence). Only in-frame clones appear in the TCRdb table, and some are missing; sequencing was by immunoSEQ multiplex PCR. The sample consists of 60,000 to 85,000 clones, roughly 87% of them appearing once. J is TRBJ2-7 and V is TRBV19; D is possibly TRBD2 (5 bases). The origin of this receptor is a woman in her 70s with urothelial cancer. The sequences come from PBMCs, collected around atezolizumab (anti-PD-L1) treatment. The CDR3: CASSIGGGHLYEQYF. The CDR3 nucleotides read TGTGCCAGTAGTATAGGTGGCGGGCACCTGTACGAGCAGTACTTC.